This TCR beta chain comes out of a study of blood T cell repertoires in COVID-19. At the level of the study: Samples taken during acute and convalescent COVID-19 were collected in the United States, Italy and Spain.

TCRdb keeps only in-frame clones here, not all; method: immunoSEQ multiplex PCR. Of approximately 190,000 clones in the sample, about four fifths were seen once. In germline, CDR1 is KGHDR, CDR2 SFDVKD. After removal of 1 base from V and 8 bases from J, the junction contained 6 bases not matched to a gene. The CDR3 has 15 residues. Sequenced: peripheral blood. The chain couples TRBV24-1 to TRBJ1-2; the match to TRBD1 covers 10 bases. This receptor was identified in a man in his fifties or sixties with acute or convalescent COVID-19. CDR3 region: CATSDFRTGGGGYTF. CDR3 bases: TGTGCCACCAGTGATTTCAGGACAGGGGGTGGAGGCTACACCTTC.